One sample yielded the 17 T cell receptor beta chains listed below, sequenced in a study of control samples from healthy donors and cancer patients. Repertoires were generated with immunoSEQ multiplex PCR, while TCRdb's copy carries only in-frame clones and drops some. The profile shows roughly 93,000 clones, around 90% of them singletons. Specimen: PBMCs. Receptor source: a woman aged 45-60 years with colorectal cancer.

The CDR3 nucleotides are TGTGCCAGCAGGGAGCGCACAGGTGCCTACGAGCAGTACGTC. Protein sequence: CASRERTGAYEQYV. This chain links TRBV2 with TRBJ2-7; D perhaps matches TRBD1 (5 bases). The CDR3 runs 14 residues. Deletions cut 6 bases from V and 2 bases from J, with 14 bases between. In germline, CDR1 is SNHLY, CDR2 FYNNEI.

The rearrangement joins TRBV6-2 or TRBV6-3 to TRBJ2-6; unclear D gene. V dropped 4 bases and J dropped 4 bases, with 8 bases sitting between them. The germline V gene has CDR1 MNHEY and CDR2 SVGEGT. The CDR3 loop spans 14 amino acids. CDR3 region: CASSLGYGANVLTF. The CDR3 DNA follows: TGTGCCAGCAGTTTGGGATACGGGGCCAACGTCCTGACTTTC.

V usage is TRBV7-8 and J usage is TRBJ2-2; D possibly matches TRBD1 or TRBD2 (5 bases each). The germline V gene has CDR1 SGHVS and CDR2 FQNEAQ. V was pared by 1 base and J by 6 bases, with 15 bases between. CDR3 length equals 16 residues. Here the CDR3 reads CASSLVASGDPGELFF. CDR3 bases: TGTGCCAGCAGCTTAGTTGCCTCCGGGGACCCCGGGGAGCTGTTTTTT.

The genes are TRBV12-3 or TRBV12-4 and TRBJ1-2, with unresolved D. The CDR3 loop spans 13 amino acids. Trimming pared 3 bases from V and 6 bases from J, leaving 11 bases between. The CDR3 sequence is CASSFVGWDGYTF. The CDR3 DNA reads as TGTGCCAGCAGTTTCGTAGGGTGGGATGGCTACACCTTC.

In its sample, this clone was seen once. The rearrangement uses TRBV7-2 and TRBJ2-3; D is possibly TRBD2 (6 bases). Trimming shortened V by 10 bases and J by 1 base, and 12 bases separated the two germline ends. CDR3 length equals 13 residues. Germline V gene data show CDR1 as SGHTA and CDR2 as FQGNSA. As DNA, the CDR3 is TGTGCCACAGATACGGGGGGCACAGATACGCAGTATTTT. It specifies CATDTGGTDTQYF.

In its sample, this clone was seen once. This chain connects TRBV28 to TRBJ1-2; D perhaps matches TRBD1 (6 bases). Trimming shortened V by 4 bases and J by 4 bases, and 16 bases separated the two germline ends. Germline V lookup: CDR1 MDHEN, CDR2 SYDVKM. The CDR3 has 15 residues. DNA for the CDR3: TGTGCCAGCAGTTCCCCACTCACAGGGATCTATGGCTACACCTTC. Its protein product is CASSSPLTGIYGYTF.

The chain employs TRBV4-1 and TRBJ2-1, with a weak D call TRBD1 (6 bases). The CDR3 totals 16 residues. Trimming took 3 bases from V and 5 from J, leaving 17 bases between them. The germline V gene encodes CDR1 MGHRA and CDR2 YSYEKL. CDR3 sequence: CASSQLQGKVHNEQFF. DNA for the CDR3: TGCGCCAGCAGCCAGCTACAGGGAAAGGTCCACAATGAGCAGTTCTTC.

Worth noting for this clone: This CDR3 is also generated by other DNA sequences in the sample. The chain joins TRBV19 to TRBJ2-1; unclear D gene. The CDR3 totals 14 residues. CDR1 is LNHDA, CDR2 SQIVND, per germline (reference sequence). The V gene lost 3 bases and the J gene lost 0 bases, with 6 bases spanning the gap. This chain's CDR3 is CASSITGSYNEQFF. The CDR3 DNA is TGTGCCAGTAGTATTACCGGCTCCTACAATGAGCAGTTCTTC.

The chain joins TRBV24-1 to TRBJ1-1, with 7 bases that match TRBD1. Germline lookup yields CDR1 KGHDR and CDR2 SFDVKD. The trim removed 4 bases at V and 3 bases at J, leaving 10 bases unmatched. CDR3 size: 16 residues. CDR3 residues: CATSEAQGHPHTEAFF. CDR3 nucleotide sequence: TGTGCCACCAGTGAGGCACAGGGGCACCCTCACACTGAAGCTTTCTTT.

CDR3 bases: TGTGCCAGCAGCCCCGGACCATACACAGATACGCAGTATTTT. It translates to CASSPGPYTDTQYF. This chain joins TRBV3-1 (or the pseudogene TRBV3-2) and TRBJ2-3; D remains ambiguous. CDR3 length: 14 residues. V lost 4 bases to trimming and J lost 2 bases, with 10 bases between them. The germline gives CDR1 LGHDT, CDR2 YNNKEL (reference sequence).

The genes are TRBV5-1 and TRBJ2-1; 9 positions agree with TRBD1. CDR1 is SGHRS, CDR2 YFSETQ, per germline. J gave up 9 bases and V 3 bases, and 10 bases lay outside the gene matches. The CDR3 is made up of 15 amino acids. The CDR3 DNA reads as TGCGCCAGCAGCTCCGGGACAGGGCTTAACGGTGAGCAGTTCTTC. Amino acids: CASSSGTGLNGEQFF.

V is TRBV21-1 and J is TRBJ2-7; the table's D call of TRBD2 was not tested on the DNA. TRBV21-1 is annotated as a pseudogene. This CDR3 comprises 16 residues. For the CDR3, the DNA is TGTGCCAGTCGCCGGACTAGCGGGGGAGAATCTTACGAGCAGTACGTC. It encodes CASRRTSGGESYEQYV.

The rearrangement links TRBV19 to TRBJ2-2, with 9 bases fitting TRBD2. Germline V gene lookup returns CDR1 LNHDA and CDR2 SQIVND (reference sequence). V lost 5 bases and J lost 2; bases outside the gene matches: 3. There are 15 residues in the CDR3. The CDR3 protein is CASSLAGVNTGELFF. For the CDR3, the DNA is TGTGCCAGTAGTTTAGCGGGGGTTAACACCGGGGAGCTGTTTTTT. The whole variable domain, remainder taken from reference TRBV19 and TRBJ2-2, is DGGITQSPKYLFRKEGQNVTLSCEQNLNHDAMYWYRQDPGQGLRLIYYSQIVNDFQKGDIAEGYSVSREKKESFPLTVTSAQKNPTAFYLCASSLAGVNTGELFFGEGSRLTVL.

The CDR3 region is CASSQSSDTEAFF. DNA of the CDR3: TGTGCCAGCAGCCAAAGTTCGGACACTGAAGCTTTCTTT. V and J are TRBV3-1 (or the pseudogene TRBV3-2) and TRBJ1-1; D remains ambiguous. This CDR3 is built from 13 residues. Germline V CDR1 and CDR2: LGHDT, YNNKEL (reference sequence). V was trimmed by 2 bases and J by 3 bases, leaving 7 bases between them.

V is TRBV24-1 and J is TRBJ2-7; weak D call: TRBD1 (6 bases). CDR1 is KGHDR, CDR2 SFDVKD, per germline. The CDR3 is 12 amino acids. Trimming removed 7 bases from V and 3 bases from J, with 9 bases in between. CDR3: CATRRTVYEQYV. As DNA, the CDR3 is TGTGCCACCAGGCGGACAGTCTACGAGCAGTACGTC.

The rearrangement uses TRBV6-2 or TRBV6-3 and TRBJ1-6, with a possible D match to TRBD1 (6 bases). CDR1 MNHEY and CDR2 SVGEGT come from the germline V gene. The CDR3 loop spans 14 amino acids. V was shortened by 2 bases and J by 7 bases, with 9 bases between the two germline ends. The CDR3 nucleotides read TGTGCCAGCAGTTACCGACAGGACAATTCACCCCTCCACTTT. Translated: CASSYRQDNSPLHF.

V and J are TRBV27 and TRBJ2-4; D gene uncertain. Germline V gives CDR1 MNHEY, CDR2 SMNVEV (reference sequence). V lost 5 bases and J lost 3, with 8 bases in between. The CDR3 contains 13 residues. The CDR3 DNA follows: TGTGCCAGCAGTCCTCAACTCAAAAACATTCAGTACTTC. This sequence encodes CASSPQLKNIQYF.